Listed here are 16 T cell receptor beta chains from one sample, sequenced in a study of PD-L1 blockade in urothelial cancer. Time point in this sample: peripheral blood 6 weeks after treatment start. The protocol was immunoSEQ multiplex PCR, while the TCRdb copy is restricted to in-frame clones and leaves out a portion. Of nearly 50,000 clones in the sample, roughly 80% were seen once. The specimen was PBMCs, collected around atezolizumab (anti-PD-L1) treatment. The receptor set was obtained from a man aged 65 to 79 with urothelial cancer.

The V gene is TRBV10-3, the J gene TRBJ1-4, with D perhaps matching TRBD1 (5 bases). V was pared by 3 bases and J by 7 bases, with 12 bases between. The CDR3 runs to 14 residues. Looked up from germline, CDR1 is ENHRY and CDR2 is SYGVKD. The CDR3 DNA reads TGTGCCATCAGTGACTGGGGGGGTACTGAAAAACTGTTTTTT. It codes for CAISDWGGTEKLFF.

This chain connects TRBV5-4 to TRBJ2-5, with D perhaps TRBD1 (5 bases). Looked up from germline, CDR1 is SGHNT and CDR2 is YYREEE (reference sequence). CDR3 length equals 15 residues. Deletions cut 0 bases from V and 5 bases from J, with 14 bases between. The CDR3 spells CASSLGSRVRETQYF. In DNA, the CDR3 is TGTGCCAGCAGCTTGGGGAGCAGGGTGAGGGAGACCCAGTACTTC.

V gene TRBV7-6 combines with J gene TRBJ2-3; TRBD2 matches at 9 bases. The trim removed 5 bases at V and 2 bases at J, leaving 8 bases unmatched. The germline CDR1 and CDR2 sequences are SGHVS and FNYEAQ. This CDR3 has 16 amino acids. CDR3 DNA: TGTGCCAGCAGCAAAGGGACTAGCAGGAACACAGATACGCAGTATTTT. Its protein product is CASSKGTSRNTDTQYF.

The rearrangement uses TRBV6-5 and TRBJ2-7, with a weak D call TRBD1 (5 bases). V lost 0 bases and J lost 2, with 11 bases in between. The CDR3 is 15 residues long. Germline CDR1 reads MNHEY; CDR2 reads SVGAGI. In DNA, the CDR3 is TGTGCCAGCAGTTACTCGGCCGCAGGGCCCTACGAGCAGTACTTC. This encodes CASSYSAAGPYEQYF.

The chain couples TRBV4-1 to TRBJ1-2, with 8 bases fitting TRBD1. The J segment lost 4 bases and the V segment lost 4 bases, leaving 8 bases of the junction unmatched. The CDR3 covers 15 residues. Germline V lookup: CDR1 MGHRA, CDR2 YSYEKL. In nucleotides, the CDR3 is TGCGCCAGCAGCCGAAATTCCGGGACAGGCTATGGCTACACCTTC. Protein: CASSRNSGTGYGYTF.

V and J are TRBV30 and TRBJ2-3; no definite D call. Germline CDR1 and CDR2: GTSNPN and SVGIG (reference sequence). The length of the CDR3 is 12 residues. The germline V and J ends were trimmed by 0 bases and 6 bases, with 7 bases remaining between them. The DNA for the CDR3 is TGTGCCTGGAGTGTGGCAGGCGATACGCAGTATTTT. This codes for CAWSVAGDTQYF.

The chain uses TRBV2 and TRBJ2-1, with D possibly being TRBD2 (6 bases). Germline CDR1 reads SNHLY; CDR2 reads FYNNEI. V was trimmed by 4 bases and J by 4 bases, leaving 17 bases between them. The CDR3 has 16 amino acids. In DNA form, the CDR3 reads TGTGCCAGCAGTGTACAGACACCGGGGGAGTACAATGAGCAGTTCTTC. As protein: CASSVQTPGEYNEQFF.

This clone was picked up a small number of times. The chain recombines TRBV28 with TRBJ1-5; TRBD1 matches 9 bases. The junction had 6 bases not matched to a gene; V was cut back by 6 bases and J by 9 bases. CDR1 is MDHEN and CDR2 is SYDVKM in the germline V gene. CDR3 size: 13 residues. The CDR3: CASRNRGPWPQHF. CDR3 DNA: TGTGCCAGCAGAAACAGGGGGCCATGGCCCCAGCATTTT. Full variable domain (remainder filled in from reference TRBV28 and TRBJ1-5): DVKVTQSSRYLVKRTGEKVFLECVQDMDHENMFWYRQDPGLGLRLIYFSYDVKMKEKGDIPEGYSVSREKKERFSLILESASTNQTSMYLCASRNRGPWPQHFGDGTRLSIL.

The rearrangement uses TRBV4-2 and TRBJ2-1; 9 bases fit TRBD2. CDR3 size: 15 residues. Germline V lookup: CDR1 LGHNA, CDR2 YNFKEQ. Germline trimming cut 4 bases from V and 10 bases from J; bases unmatched to any gene: 11. The CDR3, as DNA: TGTGCCAGCAGCCCCCTTACTAGCGGGTTAAGAGAGCAGTTCTTC. This encodes CASSPLTSGLREQFF.

This clone showed up just once. The V gene is TRBV15, the J gene TRBJ1-6; D unclear. The CDR3 runs 13 residues. Germline lookup yields CDR1 LNHNV and CDR2 YYDKDF (reference sequence). V was shortened by 0 bases and J by 7 bases, with 4 bases between the two germline ends. Here the CDR3 DNA reads TGTGCCACCAGCAGAGACAGAAATTCACCCCTCCACTTT. Translated: CATSRDRNSPLHF.

This clone was observed a single time. CDR3 loop: CASSPRGGSYEQYF. As DNA, the CDR3 is TGTGCCAGCAGTCCTCGGGGGGGATCCTACGAGCAGTACTTC. This rearrangement joins TRBV28 to TRBJ2-7; 8 nucleotides match TRBD2. The germline V gene has CDR1 MDHEN and CDR2 SYDVKM. CDR3 length equals 14 residues. V shed 5 bases and J 1 base; nucleotides not matched to a gene: 4. Together with reference TRBV28 and TRBJ2-7, the CDR3 gives the full variable domain: DVKVTQSSRYLVKRTGEKVFLECVQDMDHENMFWYRQDPGLGLRLIYFSYDVKMKEKGDIPEGYSVSREKKERFSLILESASTNQTSMYLCASSPRGGSYEQYFGPGTRLTVT.

In DNA, the CDR3 is TGTGCCAGCAGGGAGGGCAGGGTTAATCAGCCCCAGCATTTT. Protein product: CASREGRVNQPQHF. The gene calls are TRBV2 and TRBJ1-5, with D possibly being TRBD1 (5 bases). V lost 6 bases, J lost 4 bases, and 13 bases lay in between. Germline V gene sequence: CDR1 SNHLY, CDR2 FYNNEI. The CDR3 runs to 14 residues.

The chain links TRBV7-6 to TRBJ2-7, with D possibly TRBD1 on 6 matching bases. In germline, CDR1 is SGHVS, CDR2 FNYEAQ. The CDR3 spans 16 residues. Trimming took off 0 bases at V and 5 bases at J, with 17 bases between the two ends. CDR3 amino acids: CASSLAPSQGFHEQYF. CDR3 DNA sequence: TGTGCCAGCAGCTTAGCCCCTTCTCAGGGGTTCCACGAGCAGTACTTC. The full variable domain, rest sourced from reference TRBV7-6 and TRBJ2-7, is GAGVSQSPRYKVTKRGQDVALRCDPISGHVSLYWYRQALGQGPEFLTYFNYEAQQDKSGLPNDRFSAERPEGSISTLTIQRTEQRDSAMYRCASSLAPSQGFHEQYFGPGTRLTVT.

The J gene is TRBJ2-3, the V gene TRBV28, with 13 bases lining up with TRBD2. CDR3 size: 20 residues. V lost 1 base and J lost 1; bases outside the gene matches: 11. Germline V gives CDR1 MDHEN, CDR2 SYDVKM. The CDR3 DNA follows: TGTGCCAGCAGTTTATTTGGACTAGCGGGAGAAGAGCGGGGCACAGATACGCAGTATTTT. Protein product: CASSLFGLAGEERGTDTQYF.

The chain joins TRBV2 to TRBJ2-2; 12 bases are shared with TRBD2. The trim removed 6 bases at V and 7 bases at J, leaving 18 bases unmatched. The germline V gene encodes CDR1 SNHLY and CDR2 FYNNEI. The CDR3 is 19 residues long. The CDR3 spells CASSRTHLTSGRLDGELFF. The CDR3 DNA sequence: TGTGCCAGCAGCCGAACGCACCTGACTAGCGGGAGATTGGACGGGGAGCTGTTTTTT.

The rearrangement joins TRBV13 to TRBJ2-5; D gene ambiguous. Germline assignment: CDR1 PRHDT and CDR2 FYEKMQ (reference sequence). The CDR3 loop spans 11 amino acids. The V end lost 3 bases, the J end lost 5 bases, and 4 bases lay between the germline ends. Here the CDR3 reads CASSFLETQYF. The CDR3 DNA reads TGTGCCAGCAGCTTTCTGGAGACCCAGTACTTC.